The sequence of this TCR beta chain was determined in a study of blood T cell repertoires in COVID-19. Study-wide context: COVID-19 samples collected from the United States, Italy and Spain covered acute and convalescent phases. PBMCs, B-cell-depleted T cells, or T cells were the source of the cDNA or gDNA that made up the material.

Study processing details: Reference gene primer amplification gave estimated nucleated cell counts. TCRdb's table, derived via immunoSEQ multiplex PCR, lists solely in-frame clones and lacks some. V, J and clone size are those of that table, while D and trimming were read from the DNA. This table has 160,000 or so clones, 83% appearing once. CDR3 length: 16 residues. The junction had 7 bases not matched to a gene; V was cut back by 4 bases and J by 1 base. Germline V CDR1 and CDR2: SGHNT, YYREEE (reference sequence). The chain has TRBV5-4 and TRBJ1-1; 10 bases line up with TRBD1. The TCR sequence derives from a human donor in a cohort sampled during active COVID-19. The specimen sequenced was peripheral blood. The CDR3 DNA reads TGTGCCAGCAGCGGGGACAGGGGTTCGTGGAACACTGAAGCTTTCTTT. Its protein product is CASSGDRGSWNTEAFF.